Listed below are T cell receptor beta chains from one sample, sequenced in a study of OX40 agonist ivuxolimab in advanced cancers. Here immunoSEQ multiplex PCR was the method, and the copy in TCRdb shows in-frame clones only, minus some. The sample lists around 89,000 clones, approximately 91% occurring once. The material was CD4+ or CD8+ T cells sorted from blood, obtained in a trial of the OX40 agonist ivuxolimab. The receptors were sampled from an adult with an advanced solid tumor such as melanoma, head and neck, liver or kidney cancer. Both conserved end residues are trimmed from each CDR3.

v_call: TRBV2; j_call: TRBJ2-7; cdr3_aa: ASGRPSGSLDEQY
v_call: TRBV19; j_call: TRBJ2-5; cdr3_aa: ASSIWAGQETQY
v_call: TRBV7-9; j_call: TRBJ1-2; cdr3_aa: ASSLAGSYGYT
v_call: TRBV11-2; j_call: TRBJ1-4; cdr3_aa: ASSLAGGVEKLF
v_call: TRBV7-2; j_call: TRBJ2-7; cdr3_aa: ASSKILGDYEQY
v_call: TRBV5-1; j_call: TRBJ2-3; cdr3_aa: ASSPASGHTDTQY
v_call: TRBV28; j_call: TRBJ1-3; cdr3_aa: ASVGAGQGYSGNTIY
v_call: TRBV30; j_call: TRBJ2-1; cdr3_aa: AWRGTANEQF
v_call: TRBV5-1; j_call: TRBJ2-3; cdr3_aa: ASSPAGQGGTDTQY
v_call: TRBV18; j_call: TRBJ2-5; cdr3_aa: ASSPPNGETQY
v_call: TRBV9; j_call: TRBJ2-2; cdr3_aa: ASSITGTPNTGELF
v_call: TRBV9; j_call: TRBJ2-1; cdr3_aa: ASSVGENNEQF
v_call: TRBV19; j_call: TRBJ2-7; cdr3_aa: ASIPVGGPYEQY
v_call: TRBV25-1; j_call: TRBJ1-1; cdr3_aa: ASSEFFNTEAF
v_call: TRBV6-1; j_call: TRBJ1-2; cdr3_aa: ASSDRVYGYT
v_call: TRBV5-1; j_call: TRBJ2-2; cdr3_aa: ASSLAGGSNTGELF
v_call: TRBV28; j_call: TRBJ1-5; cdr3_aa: ASSLSGGGAWPQH
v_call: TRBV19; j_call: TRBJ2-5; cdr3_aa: ASSMNRQETQY
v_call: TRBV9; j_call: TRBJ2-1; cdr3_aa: ASSVVGGLGVGRNEQF
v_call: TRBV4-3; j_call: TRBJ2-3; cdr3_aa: ASSQDRLAGTDTQY
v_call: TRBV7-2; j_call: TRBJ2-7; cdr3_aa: ASSPNQGTYEQY
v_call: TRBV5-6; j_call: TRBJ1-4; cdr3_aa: ASSSRGQGTTNEKLF
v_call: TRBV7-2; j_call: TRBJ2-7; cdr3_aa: ASSLSSYEQY
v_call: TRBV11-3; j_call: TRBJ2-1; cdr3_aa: ASSPRVTSDNEQF
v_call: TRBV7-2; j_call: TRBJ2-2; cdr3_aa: ASSKQTDTGELF
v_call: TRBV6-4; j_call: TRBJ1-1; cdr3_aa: ASSDPRMNTEAF
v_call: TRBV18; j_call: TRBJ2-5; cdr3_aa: ASSPPSAETQY
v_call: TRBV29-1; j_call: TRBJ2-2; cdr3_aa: SANRDSGTGELF
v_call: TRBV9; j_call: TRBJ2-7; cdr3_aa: ASSVGTSGGAYEQY
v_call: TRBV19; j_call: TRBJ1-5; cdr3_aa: ASSFRETNQPQH
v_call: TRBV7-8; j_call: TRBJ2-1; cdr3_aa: ASSSYRVPGGNEQF
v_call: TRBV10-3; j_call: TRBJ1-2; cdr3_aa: AISEDGRPYGYT
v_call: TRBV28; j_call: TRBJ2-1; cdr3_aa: ASSYGGVREQF
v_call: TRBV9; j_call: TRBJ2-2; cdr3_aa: ASSPRGDGTGELF
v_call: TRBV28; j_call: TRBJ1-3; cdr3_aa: ASCPTLNSGNTIY
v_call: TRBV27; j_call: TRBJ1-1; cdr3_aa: ASSPQGFRGRYTEAF
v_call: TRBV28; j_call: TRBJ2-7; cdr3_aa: ASSFNEQY
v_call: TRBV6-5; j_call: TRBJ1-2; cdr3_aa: ASSSTNRGANYGYT
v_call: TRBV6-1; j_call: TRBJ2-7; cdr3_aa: ASRGDSYEQY
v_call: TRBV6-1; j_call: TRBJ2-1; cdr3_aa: ASSEGNGLAGGDEQF
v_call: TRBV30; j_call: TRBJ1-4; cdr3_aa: AWSQRRGLSNEKLF
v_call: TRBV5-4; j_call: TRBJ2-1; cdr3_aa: ASSLGSGATYNEQF
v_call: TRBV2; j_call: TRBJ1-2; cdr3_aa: ASSEEQGGGYT
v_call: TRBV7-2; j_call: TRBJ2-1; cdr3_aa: ASSLDAGSYNEQF
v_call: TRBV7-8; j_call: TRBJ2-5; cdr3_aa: ASSYRDRGIRETQY
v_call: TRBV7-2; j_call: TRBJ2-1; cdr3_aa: ASSYNRDNEQF
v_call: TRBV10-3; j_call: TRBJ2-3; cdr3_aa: AISDGGYTDTQY
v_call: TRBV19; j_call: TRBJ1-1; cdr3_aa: ASNRQKVGDTEAF
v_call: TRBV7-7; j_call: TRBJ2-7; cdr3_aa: ASSPLSGTSIYEQY
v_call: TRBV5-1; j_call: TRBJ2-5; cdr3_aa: ASGSTGGGGETQY
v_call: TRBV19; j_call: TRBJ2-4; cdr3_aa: ASSRGPRDRLLPKNIQY
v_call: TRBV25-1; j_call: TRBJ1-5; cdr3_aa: ASSAGGSYSNQPQH
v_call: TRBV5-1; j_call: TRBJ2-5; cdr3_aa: ASSSGAGGLYQETQY
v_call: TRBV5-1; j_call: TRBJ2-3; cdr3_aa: ASSPTVGGVGTDTQY
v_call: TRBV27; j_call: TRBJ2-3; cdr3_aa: ASSPGTGGASDTQY